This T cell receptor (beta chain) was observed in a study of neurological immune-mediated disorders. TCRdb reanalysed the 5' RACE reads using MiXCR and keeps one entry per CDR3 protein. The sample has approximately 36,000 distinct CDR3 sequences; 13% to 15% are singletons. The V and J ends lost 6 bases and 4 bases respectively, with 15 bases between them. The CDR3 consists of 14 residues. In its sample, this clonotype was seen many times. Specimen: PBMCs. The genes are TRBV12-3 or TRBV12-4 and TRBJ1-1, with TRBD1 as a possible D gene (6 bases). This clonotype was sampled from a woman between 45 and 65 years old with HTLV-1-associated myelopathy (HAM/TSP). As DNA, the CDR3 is TGTGCCAGCAGCCCTATCAGGGGTGGCACTGAAGCTTTCTTT. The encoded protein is CASSPIRGGTEAFF.